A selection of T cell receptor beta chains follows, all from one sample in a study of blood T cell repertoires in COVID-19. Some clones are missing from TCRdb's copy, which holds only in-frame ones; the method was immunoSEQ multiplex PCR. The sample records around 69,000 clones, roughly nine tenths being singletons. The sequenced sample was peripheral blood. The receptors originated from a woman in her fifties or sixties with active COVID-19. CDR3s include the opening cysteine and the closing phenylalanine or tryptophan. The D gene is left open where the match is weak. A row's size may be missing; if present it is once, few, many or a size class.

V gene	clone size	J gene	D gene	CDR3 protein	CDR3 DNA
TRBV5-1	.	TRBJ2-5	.	CASSLEQGGGETQYF	TGCGCCAGCAGCTTGGAACAGGGTGGGGGAGAGACCCAGTACTTC
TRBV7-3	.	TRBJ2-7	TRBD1	CASRLTGAYEQYF	TGTGCCAGCAGATTAACAGGGGCCTACGAGCAGTACTTC
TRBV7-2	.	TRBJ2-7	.	CASSLVGGMDEQYF	TGTGCCAGCAGCTTAGTGGGCGGGATGGACGAGCAGTACTTC
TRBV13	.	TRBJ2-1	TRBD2	CASSLGGLAYNEQFF	TGTGCCAGCAGCTTAGGGGGACTAGCGTACAATGAGCAGTTCTTC
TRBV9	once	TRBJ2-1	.	CASSVETVSYNEQFF	TGTGCCAGCAGCGTAGAGACAGTCTCCTACAATGAGCAGTTCTTC
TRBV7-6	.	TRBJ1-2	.	CASSSLRGQGSGYTF	TGTGCCAGCAGCTCCCTCCGGGGCCAGGGGAGTGGCTACACCTTC
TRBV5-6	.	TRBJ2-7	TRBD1	CASSLADRDLSYEQYF	TGTGCCAGCAGCTTGGCGGACAGGGACCTTTCCTACGAGCAGTACTTC
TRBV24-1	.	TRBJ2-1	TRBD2	CATSDRGLAGTEQFF	TGTGCCACCAGTGATCGGGGACTAGCGGGAACTGAGCAGTTCTTC
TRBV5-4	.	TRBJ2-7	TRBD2	CASSLDLHSGNEQYF	TGTGCCAGCAGCTTGGATCTACATAGCGGGAACGAGCAGTACTTC
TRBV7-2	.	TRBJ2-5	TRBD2	CASSRGVPQYF	TGTGCCAGCAGCCGGGGGGTCCCCCAGTACTTC
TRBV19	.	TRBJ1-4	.	CASSIGTKGAEEKLFF	TGTGCCAGTAGTATCGGGACAAAGGGCGCGGAGGAAAAACTGTTTTTT
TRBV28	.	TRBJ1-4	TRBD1	CASSFSGQGLEKLFF	TGTGCCAGCAGTTTCTCGGGACAGGGATTGGAAAAACTGTTTTTT
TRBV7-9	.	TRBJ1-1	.	CASSFGGEAREAFF	TGTGCCAGCAGCTTTGGTGGGGAGGCACGGGAAGCTTTCTTT
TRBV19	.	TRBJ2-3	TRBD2	CASSFAGGATDTQYF	TGTGCCAGTAGTTTCGCGGGGGGGGCTACAGATACGCAGTATTTT
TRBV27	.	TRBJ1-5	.	CASSLGQYSNQPQHF	TGTGCCAGCAGTTTAGGGCAGTATAGCAATCAGCCCCAGCATTTT
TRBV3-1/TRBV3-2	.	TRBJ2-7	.	CASSRPGGQNEQYF	TGTGCCAGCAGCCGACCCGGGGGGCAGAACGAGCAGTACTTC
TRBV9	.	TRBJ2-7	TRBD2	CASSVGSGKYEQYF	TGTGCCAGCAGCGTAGGTAGCGGGAAATACGAGCAGTACTTC
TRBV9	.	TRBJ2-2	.	CASNLKGRPVGTGELFF	TGTGCCAGCAACTTAAAGGGGCGGCCGGTAGGCACCGGGGAGCTGTTTTTT
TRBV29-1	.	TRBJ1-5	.	CSVGTNSNQPQHF	TGCAGCGTTGGTACAAATAGCAATCAGCCCCAGCATTTT
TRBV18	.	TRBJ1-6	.	CASSPDSNSPLHF	TGTGCCAGCTCACCCGACAGCAATTCACCCCTCCACTTT
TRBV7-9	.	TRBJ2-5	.	CASSRATGFQETQYF	TGTGCCAGCAGTCGGGCAACAGGGTTTCAAGAGACCCAGTACTTC
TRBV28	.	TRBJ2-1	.	CASSGQYNEQFF	TGTGCCAGCAGCGGACAGTACAATGAGCAGTTCTTC
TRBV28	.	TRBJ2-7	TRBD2	CASSRGGSSYEQYF	TGTGCCAGCAGTCGGGGGGGAAGCTCCTACGAGCAGTACTTC
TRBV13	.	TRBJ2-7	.	CASSAEKRGEQYF	TGTGCCAGCAGCGCTGAAAAACGAGGCGAGCAGTACTTC
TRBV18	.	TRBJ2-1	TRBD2	CASSAGLQPNNEQFF	TGTGCCAGCTCAGCGGGACTACAACCCAACAATGAGCAGTTCTTC
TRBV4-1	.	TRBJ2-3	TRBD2	CASSPSGSADTQYF	TGCGCCAGCAGCCCAAGCGGGAGTGCAGATACGCAGTATTTT
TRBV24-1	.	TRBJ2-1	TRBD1	CATSDPGGSYNEQFF	TGTGCCACCAGTGATCCAGGGGGTTCCTACAATGAGCAGTTCTTC
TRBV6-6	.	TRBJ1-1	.	CASSRLNTEAFF	TGTGCCAGCAGCCGGTTGAACACTGAAGCTTTCTTT